This passage covers 29 T cell receptor beta chains from one sample sequenced in a study of blood T cell repertoires in COVID-19. TCRdb's table, derived via immunoSEQ multiplex PCR, lists solely in-frame clones and lacks some. The sample consists of some 350,000 clones, about 86% of them appearing once. Input material: peripheral blood. These TCRs come from a young man with active or convalescent COVID-19.

This chain links TRBV28 with TRBJ2-5; 7 bases align to TRBD2. Germline CDR1 reads MDHEN; CDR2 reads SYDVKM. The CDR3 has 16 amino acids. V shed 5 bases, J shed 7 bases, and the junction held 16 bases outside the gene matches. CDR3 DNA sequence: TGTGCCAGCAGTCCCCGGGGAGGGGCCGGGGTAAGGACCCAGTACTTC. Protein product: CASSPRGGAGVRTQYF. Supplemented by reference TRBV28 and TRBJ2-5, the full variable domain reads DVKVTQSSRYLVKRTGEKVFLECVQDMDHENMFWYRQDPGLGLRLIYFSYDVKMKEKGDIPEGYSVSREKKERFSLILESASTNQTSMYLCASSPRGGAGVRTQYFGPGTRLLVL.

CDR3 sequence (DNA): TGTGCCATCAGTGAGCCGCAGGGGGCGCTCACTGAAGCTTTCTTT. Residues: CAISEPQGALTEAFF. This chain links TRBV10-3 with TRBJ1-1; the match to TRBD1 covers 8 bases. This CDR3 has 15 amino acids. Germline assignment: CDR1 ENHRY and CDR2 SYGVKD. Trimming removed 2 bases from V and 4 bases from J; junction bases left unmatched: 6.

This chain joins TRBV4-3 and TRBJ2-1; D ambiguous. V was pared by 3 bases and J by 6 bases, with 3 bases between. The CDR3 is 11 amino acids. CDR1 is LGHNA, CDR2 YSLEER, per germline. The CDR3 is CASSHLNEQFF. The CDR3, as DNA: TGCGCCAGCAGCCACCTCAATGAGCAGTTCTTC.

Only one count was recorded for this clone. This sequence joins TRBV6-2 or TRBV6-3 and TRBJ2-5; 7 bases are shared with TRBD1. CDR3 length: 15 amino acids. The J segment lost 2 bases and the V segment lost 2 bases, leaving 5 bases of the junction unmatched. Germline values: CDR1 MNHEY, CDR2 SVGEGT. This CDR3 is CASSYRGTDQETQYF. CDR3 coding DNA: TGTGCCAGCAGTTACCGAGGGACAGATCAAGAGACCCAGTACTTC.

This chain joins TRBV24-1 and TRBJ1-5; 7 bases match TRBD1. Germline V gene lookup returns CDR1 KGHDR and CDR2 SFDVKD. The trim removed 2 bases at V and 3 bases at J, leaving 6 bases unmatched. CDR3 length: 16 amino acids. The CDR3 loop is CATSDSATGVNQPQHF. The CDR3 DNA reads as TGTGCCACCAGTGATTCCGCTACAGGGGTCAATCAGCCCCAGCATTTT.

V gene TRBV6-1 combines with J gene TRBJ2-3; D ambiguous. This CDR3 region has 12 residues. Germline V gives CDR1 MNHNS, CDR2 SASEGT. V lost 2 bases to trimming and J lost 6 bases, with 6 bases between them. The CDR3 DNA follows: TGTGCCAGCAGTGAACTTTCTGATACGCAGTATTTT. It codes for CASSELSDTQYF.

V and J are TRBV30 and TRBJ1-2; 7 positions match TRBD1. This CDR3 has 14 residues. Unmatched junction bases numbered 9, after V lost 6 bases and J lost 2 bases. CDR1 and CDR2 (germline): GTSNPN, SVGIG (reference sequence). CDR3 region: CACNPTGQNYGYTF. The CDR3 DNA sequence: TGTGCCTGCAACCCGACAGGGCAAAACTATGGCTACACCTTC.

The chain couples TRBV7-7 to TRBJ2-5; TRBD2 agrees at 12 bases. The V segment lost 5 bases and the J segment 1 base; nucleotides outside the gene matches: 2. CDR3 length: 15 residues. CDR1 is SSHAT and CDR2 is FNYEAQ in the germline V gene (reference sequence). The CDR3 region is CASSKLAGGQETQYF. The CDR3 nucleotides read TGTGCCAGCAGCAAACTAGCGGGGGGCCAAGAGACCCAGTACTTC.

The chain uses TRBV7-9 and TRBJ1-3, with TRBD1 matching over 9 bases. Germline CDR1 reads SEHNR; CDR2 reads FQNEAQ (reference sequence). V trimming: 6 bases; J trimming: 7 bases; junction bases outside the gene matches: 4. The CDR3 is 13 amino acids. The CDR3 nucleotides are TGTGCCAGCAGTTTCGACAGGGGGAACACCATATATTTT. This sequence encodes CASSFDRGNTIYF. Variable domain in full (rest from reference TRBV7-9 and TRBJ1-3): DTGVSQNPRHKITKRGQNVTFRCDPISEHNRLYWYRQTLGQGPEFLTYFQNEAQLEKSRLLSDRFSAERPKGSFSTLEIQRTEQGDSAMYLCASSFDRGNTIYFGEGSWLTVV.

Written as DNA, the CDR3 is TGCGCCAGCAGCTTAGGGACAGGGGGCGTATTTGATGGCTACACCTTC. Amino acids: CASSLGTGGVFDGYTF. The chain couples TRBV5-1 to TRBJ1-2; 12 bases fit TRBD1. This CDR3 has 16 residues. Germline-derived CDR1 and CDR2 are SGHRS and YFSETQ. Germline trimming cut 2 bases from V and 6 bases from J; bases unmatched to any gene: 8.

The chain combines TRBV2 with TRBJ2-7; D call uncertain. V lost 2 bases and J lost 4, with 12 bases in between. The CDR3 length is 14 residues. In germline, CDR1 is SNHLY, CDR2 FYNNEI. CDR3 nucleotide sequence: TGTGCCAGCAGTGAATACCCTGACATTTACGAGCAGTACTTC. This encodes CASSEYPDIYEQYF. The full variable domain, in which reference TRBV2 and TRBJ2-7 provide the parts outside the CDR3, is EPEVTQTPSHQVTQMGQEVILRCVPISNHLYFYWYRQILGQKVEFLVSFYNNEISEKSEIFDDQFSVERPDGSNFTLKIRSTKLEDSAMYFCASSEYPDIYEQYFGPGTRLTVT.

The gene calls are TRBV19 and TRBJ2-2, with D tentatively TRBD1 (5 bases). V lost 8 bases, J lost 0 bases, and 13 bases lay in between. CDR3 length: 15 amino acids. From germline, CDR1 is LNHDA and CDR2 SQIVND (reference sequence). CDR3 loop: CASEVDSANTGELFF. In DNA, the CDR3 is TGTGCCAGTGAGGTTGACAGCGCGAACACCGGGGAGCTGTTTTTT.

The chain links TRBV5-1 to TRBJ2-3; no definite D call. Germline V gene lookup returns CDR1 SGHRS and CDR2 YFSETQ. The CDR3 is 12 amino acids. V lost 0 bases and J lost 6, with 5 bases in between. The CDR3 protein is CASSLARDTQYF. The CDR3 bases are TGCGCCAGCAGCTTGGCCCGGGATACGCAGTATTTT.

This clone was picked up one time. This chain uses TRBV24-1 with TRBJ2-3; 9 bases map to TRBD1. With V trimmed by 1 base and J by 2 bases, 6 bases remained unmatched. This CDR3 is 17 amino acids long. Looked up from germline, CDR1 is KGHDR and CDR2 is SFDVKD. CDR3 bases: TGTGCCACCAGTGATTTTGGACAGGGGAGATACACAGATACGCAGTATTTT. It is translated as CATSDFGQGRYTDTQYF.

This chain uses TRBV29-1 with TRBJ1-3; D is possibly TRBD1 (6 bases). CDR1 is SQVTM and CDR2 is ANQGSEA in the germline V gene. The ends were cut back, 6 bases at V and 0 bases at J, with 15 bases in the middle. This CDR3 region has 15 residues. The CDR3 DNA sequence: TGCAGCGTGACCGGGCAGGGGAACTCTGGAAACACCATATATTTT. Protein: CSVTGQGNSGNTIYF.

The chain combines TRBV10-3 with TRBJ2-7, with D tentatively TRBD1 (6 bases). The germline V and J ends were trimmed by 9 bases and 0 bases, with 9 bases remaining between them. Germline CDR1 reads ENHRY; CDR2 reads SYGVKD. The length of the CDR3 is 12 residues. As DNA, the CDR3 is TGTGCCATTAGGGGGAGCTCCTACGAGCAGTACTTC. It specifies CAIRGSSYEQYF.

V is TRBV7-3 and J is TRBJ2-5; tentatively, D is TRBD2 (5 bases). The V end was cut by 6 bases, the J end by 2 bases, with 16 bases between. The CDR3 contains 15 residues. Looked up from germline, CDR1 is SGHTA and CDR2 is FQGTGA. The CDR3 sequence: CASSPGLGYQETQYF. The DNA of the CDR3 is TGTGCCAGCAGTCCAGGACTGGGTTATCAAGAGACCCAGTACTTC.

The chain is built from TRBV7-2 and TRBJ2-3; tentative D call: TRBD2 (6 bases). Trimming pared 4 bases from V and 2 bases from J, leaving 13 bases between. Per the germline V gene, CDR1 is SGHTA and CDR2 is FQGNSA. This CDR3 contains 15 residues. The CDR3: CASSSGGDYTDTQYF. The CDR3 DNA reads as TGTGCCAGCAGCTCCGGGGGAGACTACACAGATACGCAGTATTTT.

This chain uses TRBV21-1 with TRBJ2-7; the table gives TRBD1 as D, unverified against the DNA. TRBV21-1 is designated a pseudogene. CDR3 length equals 16 residues. CDR3: CASSKAQGRAHYEQYF. The CDR3 DNA is TGTGCCAGCAGCAAAGCGCAAGGCAGGGCGCACTACGAGCAGTACTTC.

The V call is TRBV6-1, the J call TRBJ1-1; D gene uncertain. V gave up 0 bases and J gave up 5 bases, with 13 bases separating them. CDR1 is MNHNS, CDR2 SASEGT, per germline. This CDR3 has 15 amino acids. The CDR3 is CASSEADGDGTEAFF. The CDR3 coding sequence is TGTGCCAGCAGTGAAGCTGATGGAGATGGGACTGAAGCTTTCTTT.

The genes are TRBV3-1 (or the pseudogene TRBV3-2) and TRBJ2-7; no firm D call. Per the germline V gene, CDR1 is LGHDT and CDR2 is YNNKEL (reference sequence). This CDR3 region has 14 residues. Trimming cost V 4 bases and J 1 base, with 11 bases left between them. The CDR3 loop is CASSPSSGSYEQYF. The CDR3, as DNA: TGTGCCAGCAGCCCTTCGTCCGGTTCCTACGAGCAGTACTTC.

On this clone itself: The sample has other DNA sequences that encode this CDR3 too. The chain has TRBV5-4 and TRBJ1-6; 10 nucleotides agree with TRBD1. Looked up from germline, CDR1 is SGHNT and CDR2 is YYREEE (reference sequence). The CDR3 extends over 14 amino acids. Losses at the gene ends were 3 bases for V and 6 bases for J; bases not matched to a gene: 0. This chain's CDR3 is CASSWDRGNSPLHF. For the CDR3, the DNA is TGTGCCAGCAGCTGGGACAGGGGTAATTCACCCCTCCACTTT. The whole variable domain, remainder taken from reference TRBV5-4 and TRBJ1-6, is ETGVTQSPTHLIKTRGQQVTLRCSSQSGHNTVSWYQQALGQGPQFIFQYYREEENGRGNFPPRFSGLQFPNYSSELNVNALELDDSALYLCASSWDRGNSPLHFGNGTRLTVT.

V is TRBV6-6 and J is TRBJ1-1; D remains ambiguous. Germline CDR1 is MNHNY and CDR2 is SVGAGI (reference sequence). There are 12 residues in the CDR3. V shed 6 bases and J shed 6 bases, with 11 bases lying between them. The CDR3 reads CASSPRPAEAFF. Written as DNA, the CDR3 is TGTGCCAGCAGCCCCCGCCCGGCTGAAGCTTTCTTT.

The chain combines TRBV6-6 with TRBJ2-1, with D maybe TRBD2 (6 bases). Germline V CDR1 and CDR2: MNHNY, SVGAGI (reference sequence). The CDR3 sequence is 17 residues long. V was pared by 5 bases and J by 10 bases, with 27 bases between. Written as DNA, the CDR3 is TGTGCCAGCAGTCAAACCACCCCACGGACCCGGCGGGGAGAGCAGTTCTTC. The encoded protein is CASSQTTPRTRRGEQFF.

CDR3 in DNA: TGTGCCAGCAGTTACTCGCGAACCTACGAGCAGTACTTC. It yields the protein CASSYSRTYEQYF. This rearrangement joins TRBV6-5 to TRBJ2-7; D not resolved. The germline V and J ends were trimmed by 0 bases and 2 bases, with 5 bases remaining between them. Germline CDR1 is MNHEY and CDR2 is SVGAGI. CDR3 length equals 13 residues.

This clone was found many times. This rearrangement joins TRBV2 to TRBJ2-4; 10 nucleotides agree with TRBD2. V was clipped by 3 bases and J by 6 bases; unmatched bases: 8. The CDR3 runs 16 residues. Germline V gene sequence: CDR1 SNHLY, CDR2 FYNNEI. CDR3 sequence: CASSDSSGRAGNIQYF. In DNA form, the CDR3 reads TGTGCCAGCAGTGACTCCAGCGGGAGGGCCGGAAACATTCAGTACTTC. Full variable domain (remainder filled in from reference TRBV2 and TRBJ2-4): EPEVTQTPSHQVTQMGQEVILRCVPISNHLYFYWYRQILGQKVEFLVSFYNNEISEKSEIFDDQFSVERPDGSNFTLKIRSTKLEDSAMYFCASSDSSGRAGNIQYFGAGTRLSVL.

This rearrangement joins TRBV4-1 to TRBJ1-4; no clear D. The germline gives CDR1 MGHRA, CDR2 YSYEKL. CDR3 length: 14 residues. V was clipped by 4 bases and J by 8 bases, with 14 bases between them. CDR3 loop: CASSPFGREEKLFF. CDR3 sequence (DNA): TGCGCCAGCAGCCCGTTCGGACGGGAAGAAAAACTGTTTTTT.

This chain links TRBV7-9 with TRBJ2-5; 10 nucleotides align to TRBD2. Trimming removed 8 bases from V and 5 bases from J; junction bases left unmatched: 14. Germline V gene data show CDR1 as SEHNR and CDR2 as FQNEAQ (reference sequence). This CDR3 comprises 16 residues. The CDR3 DNA reads as TGTGCCAGCGGTTTAACCCTAGCGGGGGCTGGGGAGACCCAGTACTTC. This encodes CASGLTLAGAGETQYF.

The chain is built from TRBV11-2 and TRBJ2-2; 8 bases are shared with TRBD2. Germline-derived CDR1 and CDR2 are SGHAT and FQNNGV. CDR3 length: 16 residues. J gave up 5 bases and V 1 base, and 6 bases lay outside the gene matches. The CDR3 reads CASSLAAGVTTGELFF. The CDR3 DNA is TGTGCCAGCAGCTTAGCAGCGGGAGTTACGACCGGGGAGCTGTTTTTT. Using reference TRBV11-2 and TRBJ2-2 for the parts outside the CDR3, the full variable domain is EAGVAQSPRYKIIEKRQSVAFWCNPISGHATLYWYQQILGQGPKLLIQFQNNGVVDDSQLPKDRFSAERLKGVDSTLKIQPAKLEDSAVYLCASSLAAGVTTGELFFGEGSRLTVL.